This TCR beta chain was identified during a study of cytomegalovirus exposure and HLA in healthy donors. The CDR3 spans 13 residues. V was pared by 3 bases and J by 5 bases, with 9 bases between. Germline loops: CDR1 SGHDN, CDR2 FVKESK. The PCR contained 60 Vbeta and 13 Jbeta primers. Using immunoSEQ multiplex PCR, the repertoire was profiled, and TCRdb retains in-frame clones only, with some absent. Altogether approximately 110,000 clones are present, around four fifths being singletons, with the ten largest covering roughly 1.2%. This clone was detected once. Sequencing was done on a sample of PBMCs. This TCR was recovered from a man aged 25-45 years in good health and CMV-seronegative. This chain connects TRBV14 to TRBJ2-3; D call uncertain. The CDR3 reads CASSHDRRDTQYF. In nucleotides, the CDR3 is TGTGCCAGCAGCCATGATAGGAGAGATACGCAGTATTTT.